This T cell receptor beta chain was identified during a study of cytomegalovirus exposure and HLA in healthy donors (dated by TCRdb to about 2017). With regard to the full study: According to an earlier analysis of a few hundred of the donors, about 179 million T cells yielded some 120 million unique TCR beta sequences and less than 300 Gb of sequence data. About 300 gigabases of sequencing data and 70 million to 100 million unique TCR sequences made up an early release that covered some 640 HLA-typed donors. Of the roughly 400 genotyped donors, less than 90% were placed in the genetic ancestry cluster associated with self-reported Caucasian donors. The aim of the study was to test whether cataloging public T cell receptors could identify signatures of past pathogen exposure. The T cell repertoires of 550 to 850 subjects were profiled by immunosequencing and related to cytomegalovirus serostatus. In addition to the first cohort of 666 subjects, a separate validation cohort of 120 different subjects was used. The study combined high-throughput TCR immunosequencing, statistical association of individual TCRs with disease status, and machine learning to predict cytomegalovirus infection status. In a later analysis, previously published TCR beta repertoires from 600 to 850 donors were re-analyzed and high-resolution HLA genotyping was added so that TCR occurrence patterns could be studied. Rather than using new phenotypic data, the later analysis identified candidate immune exposures from TCR beta sequences and from how often those sequences occurred across donors. To decide whether each TCR beta V gene segment behaved as functional or pseudogenic, an earlier analysis of some 540 of the donors relied on high-throughput TCR beta sequencing. Alongside the repertoire data, information on donor age, sex, ethnicity and CMV serostatus was compiled. A later genetic analysis used genome-wide SNP genotypes for about 55% of the 666 donors, treating that subset as a discovery cohort. All discovery cohort repertoires had been generated on a single sequencing platform. Class I and class II HLA loci were covered by the typing at four-digit resolution. Typing coverage varied by locus: roughly 629-630 donors for A, B, C, DRB1 and DQB1; approximately 500 for DQA1; more than 600 for DPA1; roughly 450 for DPB1. Roughly 5 DR-DQ haplotypes were treated as single units for association and clustering because of strong linkage in the cohort. Among some 410 genotyped donors of the cohort, an average of approximately 240,000 unique TCR beta nucleotide sequences was sequenced per donor, of which about 18% were non-productive.

General conclusions and limits of the study: In a later analysis, HLA-associated TCR beta chains were found to be more clonally expanded and to have lower generation probabilities than equally common non-associated chains. A few of the identified cytomegalovirus-associated TCR beta chains were confirmed in vitro to be specific for cytomegalovirus antigens. The only immune exposure information available for the cohort was CMV serostatus. Because some donors lacked HLA typing at each locus, the association tests relied only on the typed subset. According to a later analysis, parvovirus B19, influenza, CMV and Epstein-Barr virus appeared linked to several top co-occurrence clusters. An earlier analysis of approximately 570 of the donors showed that most TCR beta V segments appeared in productive rearrangements either about 90% or about 30% of the time, which broadly matched IMGT annotations. Sequencing depth was assumed to be roughly uniform across donors in the presence/absence analyses, though that assumption may not hold. Some IMGT-functional V segments, including TRBV6-2 and TRBV6-3, could not be distinguished by the 87-base-pair reads and were therefore excluded. Only TCR beta chains were sequenced in this cohort, and the absence of alpha or paired-chain data limited detectable features. A total of 150 to 200 TCR beta chains were listed by the study as associated with cytomegalovirus. Roughly 15 rarely observed V segments, including chromosome 9 orphons, were excluded from the earlier analysis of about 500 of the donors because counts were too low. Compared with the approximately 600-donor mean, donors in an Asian-associated ancestry cluster had fewer N-insertions in productive TCRs, according to a later genetic analysis. Most CMV-associated TCR beta chains appeared to be HLA-restricted in a later analysis, and the HLA associations seemed to be driven largely by CMV exposure. The classifier was reported to diagnose cytomegalovirus status with high specificity and sensitivity in both the original cohort and the validation cohort. Across donors, most TCR sequences were observed very rarely, whereas some public TCRs were present in many individuals. A later analysis found that TCR association rates varied across HLA loci, with DRB1 alleles showing the most associated TCRs and HLA-C alleles the fewest. A further reported finding was that TCR beta sequences accurately predicted the HLA-A and HLA-B alleles for most subjects in the first cohort. The sequencing pipeline was judged likely to have produced a cluster of highly shared sequence variants as a technical artifact. An association between a missense DCLRE1C variant and V-gene and J-gene trimming of TCR beta chains was found in a later genetic analysis and replicated in an independent cohort. At a false discovery rate of 0.05, a later analysis linked 16,000 or so TCR beta sequences to specific HLA alleles. Correlated functional status among segregating V segments might reflect linkage disequilibrium, but an unknown experimental factor could not be ruled out. It was suggested by the authors that the approach could potentially be generalized to other disease states and immunological phenotypes. Assigning TCR associations to individual alleles was difficult when HLA alleles, especially DR and DQ, strongly co-occurred.

About this clone itself: The antigen it recognizes is unknown. No base-level quality is on record; no much larger clone is a single base apart.

Libraries were made using the immunoSEQ multiplex PCR assay. For the multiplex PCR, a mixture combining 60 forward primers for TCR Vbeta segments and 13 reverse primers for TCR Jbeta segments was used. The CDR3 region of rearranged TCR beta genes was amplified from genomic DNA with a multiplex PCR assay. On the Illumina HiSeq System, the amplified TCR beta libraries were sequenced as 87-base-pair reads. As for the original processing: In a later analysis, roughly 80 million unique TCR beta chains were counted across the roughly 700 repertoires, and around 10 million of these chains were shared by at least two donors. Raw reads were error-corrected and collapsed into unique sequences by a nearest-neighbor algorithm in which closely related sequences were merged to remove PCR and sequencing errors. CDR3 sequences were aligned to IMGT reference sequences to assign V, D and J gene segments. For a sequence to be retained, a match of at least six nucleotides to both a V gene segment and a J gene segment was required. A rearrangement counted as productive if the CDR3 had no stop codons and remained in frame with V and J, and every other rearrangement counted as non-productive. CDR3 was defined by IMGT convention, running from the second conserved V-encoded cysteine to the conserved J-encoded phenylalanine. The earlier analysis of more than 450 of the donors excluded sequences that lacked an unambiguous match to a single V gene segment. In an earlier analysis of 450 to 700 of the donors, V segments were called functional above 56.7% productive rearrangements and were called segregating when the between-donor standard deviation exceeded 5%. A statistical classification framework was built for diagnosing cytomegalovirus status from the catalog of TCR beta chain sequences. A later analysis assigned V and J genes by comparing TCR nucleotide sequences with IMGT/GENE-DB human TR gene sequences. Using the TCRdist pipeline, a later analysis assigned CDR3 sequences along with most-parsimonious VDJ recombination scenarios. In a later analysis, every TCR beta chain was defined by the combination of its CDR3 amino acid sequence and its V-gene family, and reads without a unique V-gene family were dropped. A later analysis removed 592 highly shared, low-generation-probability nucleotide sequences to deal with suspected cross-contamination and a sequencing artifact. For each public chain, a later analysis derived a clonal expansion index from normalized ranks of inferred template counts within each repertoire. In a later analysis, generation probabilities were computed with a VDJ recombination model fitted to out-of-frame rearrangements, and the resulting probabilities were checked against IGoR. Hypergeometric tests were used in a later analysis to score TCR-TCR, TCR-HLA and TCR-CMV co-occurrence, with a repertoire-size bias correction applied to the TCR pairs. To estimate false discovery rates, a later analysis permuted the HLA or CMV assignments 20 times. A later analysis grouped co-occurring TCRs with DBSCAN, adding TCRdist sequence similarity when clustering within HLA-allele-positive subsets. Repertoires with fewer than 30,000 or more than 120,000 public chains, plus five repertoires with anomalous nucleotide sharing, were excluded from co-occurrence clustering. TCRdb obtained this table from immuneACCESS and retained in-frame rearrangements with V and J assigned. These tables miss some clones; where compared with another copy, unresolved V genes account for less than half of the shortfall, and the remainder is unexplained. The V and J calls and the clone size are those of that table, but D and trimming were determined from the DNA. The sample table records 100,000 or so clones; 81% of these occur just once. The ten largest clones add up to 10% of the sample.

CDR1 SGDLS and CDR2 YYNGEE are derived from the germline V gene. Trimming costs V 4 bases and J 5 bases, and their ends lie 16 bases apart. Inclusive of the bounding cysteine and phenylalanine, the CDR3 is 15 residues long. Only the CDR3 part of the read is kept: 45 bases, read in frame from the first base. The cohort comprised some 730 healthy bone marrow donors. At the time of sampling, every cohort member was nominally healthy, though immune exposures that went unrecorded were likely present. CMV serostatus was recorded as positive for just under 300 and negative for about 55% of the roughly 700 cohort members, whereas no CMV serostatus was recorded for the donor in question. A peripheral blood sample was provided by each donor, and peripheral blood mononuclear cells were used for TCR beta sequencing. The Qiagen DNeasy Blood Extraction Kit was used to extract genomic DNA from the blood cell samples.

The chain couples TRBV9 to TRBJ1-5; TRBD1 could be the D gene, as 6 bases match. The source is a human donor in good health. Sequenced: PBMCs. The CDR3 has the sequence CASSYTGNSDQPQHF. The sequence in DNA is TGTGCCAGCAGCTATACAGGGAACTCCGATCAGCCCCAGCATTTT.